This T cell receptor beta chain was sequenced during a study of T cell repertoires in cytomegalovirus infection. Study-wide background: Indications of both CMV infection and matching HLA type were provided by public TCR beta signatures. Findings of the study overall: Summed public TCR beta family frequency identified CMV carriers bearing the relevant HLA. The ex vivo response was dominated by HLA-C-restricted CMV-specific TCR beta clonotypes.

On this clonotype: What it binds is not known.

Using its own MiXCR run on the reads, TCRdb lists one record per CDR3 protein. This sample carries around 180,000 distinct CDR3 sequences, approximately 19% of them seen once, and the ten largest clones take roughly 2.9%. V was pared by 5 bases and J by 7 bases, with 18 bases between. CDR3 length: 14 amino acids. Germline loops: CDR1 SGHTA, CDR2 FQGNSA. The chain combines TRBV7-2 with TRBJ2-7; D is possibly TRBD1 (8 bases). The sequence derives from a human donor in good health (CMV status not recorded). Some clones in this sample may be carry-over from other donors' samples. Specimen: PBMCs. The CDR3 bases are TGTGCCAGCAGCCACAGGGGGAGGGACGTGGAGCAGTACTTC. Translation gives CASSHRGRDVEQYF.